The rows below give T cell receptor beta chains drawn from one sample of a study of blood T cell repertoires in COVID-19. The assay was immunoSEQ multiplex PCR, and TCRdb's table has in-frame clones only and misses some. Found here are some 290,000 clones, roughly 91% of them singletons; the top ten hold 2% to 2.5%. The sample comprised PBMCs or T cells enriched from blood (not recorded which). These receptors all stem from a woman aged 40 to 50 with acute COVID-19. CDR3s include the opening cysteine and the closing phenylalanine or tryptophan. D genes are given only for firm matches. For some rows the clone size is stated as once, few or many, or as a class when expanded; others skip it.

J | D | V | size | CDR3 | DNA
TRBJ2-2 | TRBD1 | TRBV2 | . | CASSTGTGPNTGELFF | TGTGCCAGCAGTACCGGGACAGGGCCGAACACCGGGGAGCTGTTTTTT
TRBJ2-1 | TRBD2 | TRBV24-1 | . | CATSSAGGPDSYNEQFF | TGTGCCACCAGTTCAGCGGGAGGGCCCGACTCCTACAATGAGCAGTTCTTC
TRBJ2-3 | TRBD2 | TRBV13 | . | CASSFTSGVTINTDTQYF | TGTGCCAGCAGCTTTACTAGCGGAGTTACGATTAACACAGATACGCAGTATTTT
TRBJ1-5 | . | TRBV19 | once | CASSKQLNQPQHF | TGTGCCAGTAGTAAACAGCTCAATCAGCCCCAGCATTTT
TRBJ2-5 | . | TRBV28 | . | CASSPGGRQETQYF | TGTGCCAGCAGTCCCGGGGGGCGTCAAGAGACCCAGTACTTC
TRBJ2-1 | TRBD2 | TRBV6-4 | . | CASSESGTYEQFF | TGTGCCAGCAGTGAAAGCGGGACCTACGAGCAGTTCTTC
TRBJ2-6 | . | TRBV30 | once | CAWSGQHSGANVLTF | TGTGCCTGGAGTGGACAGCACTCTGGGGCCAACGTCCTGACTTTC
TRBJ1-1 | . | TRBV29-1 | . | CSGSTELNTEAFF | TGCAGCGGTTCTACAGAATTGAACACTGAAGCTTTCTTT
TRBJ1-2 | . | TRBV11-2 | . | CASSLVGKGYTF | TGTGCCAGCAGCTTAGTGGGCAAGGGCTACACCTTC
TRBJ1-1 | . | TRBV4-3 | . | CASSQYPGGNTEAFF | TGCGCCAGCAGCCAATACCCCGGAGGGAACACTGAAGCTTTCTTT
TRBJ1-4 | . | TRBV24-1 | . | CATSAGGLQEKLFF | TGTGCCACCAGTGCCGGGGGGCTGCAGGAAAAACTGTTTTTT
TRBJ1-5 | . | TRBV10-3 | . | CAISAGNQPQHF | TGTGCCATCAGTGCGGGAAATCAGCCCCAGCATTTT
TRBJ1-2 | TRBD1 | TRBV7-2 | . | CASSDRGRFGYTF | TGTGCCAGCAGCGACAGGGGGCGATTTGGCTACACCTTC
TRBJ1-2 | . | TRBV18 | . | CASSNPGRLRGYTF | TGTGCCAGCTCGAATCCGGGGAGACTACGTGGCTACACCTTC
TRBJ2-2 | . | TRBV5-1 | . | CASSKAGPRGTGELFF | TGCGCCAGCAGTAAAGCGGGCCCACGGGGCACCGGGGAGCTGTTTTTT
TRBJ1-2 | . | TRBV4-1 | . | CASSQVVAGDYGYTF | TGCGCCAGCAGCCAAGTTGTGGCAGGGGACTATGGCTACACCTTC
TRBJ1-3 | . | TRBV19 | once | CASSIPHRASGNTIYF | TGTGCCAGTAGTATTCCCCACAGGGCCTCTGGAAACACCATATATTTT
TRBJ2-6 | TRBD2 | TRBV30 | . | CAWSVFRGRAPGANVLTF | TGTGCCTGGAGTGTATTTCGCGGGAGGGCCCCAGGGGCCAACGTCCTAACTTTC
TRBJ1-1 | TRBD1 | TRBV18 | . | CASSPISQGAEAFF | TGTGCCAGCTCACCAATCTCTCAGGGGGCTGAAGCTTTCTTT
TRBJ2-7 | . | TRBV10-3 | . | CAISESGGRSPYEQYF | TGTGCCATCAGTGAATCTGGGGGGAGGTCCCCCTACGAGCAGTACTTC
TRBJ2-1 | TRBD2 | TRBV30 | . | CAWTRSSGTYNEQFF | TGTGCCTGGACCAGATCTAGCGGGACGTACAATGAGCAGTTCTTC
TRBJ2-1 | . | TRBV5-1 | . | CASSWRGGDEQFF | TGCGCCAGCAGCTGGCGAGGCGGGGATGAGCAGTTCTTC
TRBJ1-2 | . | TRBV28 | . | CASSLGSRITNYGYTF | TGTGCCAGCAGTTTGGGGAGCAGGATTACTAACTATGGCTACACCTTC
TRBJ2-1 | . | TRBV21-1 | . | CASSASGLAGGNEQFF | TGTGCCAGCAGCGCGTCGGGACTAGCGGGAGGGAATGAGCAGTTCTTC
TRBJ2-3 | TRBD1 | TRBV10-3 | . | CAISESTGGDTQYF | TGTGCCATCAGTGAGTCGACAGGGGGGGATACGCAGTATTTT
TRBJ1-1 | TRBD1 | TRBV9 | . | CASSRQGYTEAFF | TGTGCCAGCAGTCGACAGGGATACACTGAAGCTTTCTTT
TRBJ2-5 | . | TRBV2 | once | CASSERETQYF | TGTGCCAGCAGTGAACGGGAGACCCAGTACTTC
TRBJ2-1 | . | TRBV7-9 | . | CASSPRLGSNEQFF | TGTGCCAGCAGTCCACGACTAGGTTCGAATGAGCAGTTCTTC
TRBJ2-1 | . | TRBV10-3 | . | CAISSDRRDEQFF | TGTGCCATCAGCTCGGACAGGAGGGATGAGCAGTTCTTC
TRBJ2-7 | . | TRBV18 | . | CASSPYAESYEQYF | TGTGCCAGCTCACCATACGCCGAGAGTTACGAGCAGTACTTC
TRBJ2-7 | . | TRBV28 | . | CASSFIGNWTDQPTYEQYF | TGTGCCAGCAGTTTTATCGGAAACTGGACAGATCAACCTACCTACGAGCAGTACTTC
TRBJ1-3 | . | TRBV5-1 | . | CASSFSNLRAGNTIYF | TGCGCCAGCAGCTTCTCCAATCTGAGGGCTGGAAACACCATATATTTT
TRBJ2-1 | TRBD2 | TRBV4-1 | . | CASKPRGLAGLEQFF | TGCGCCAGCAAGCCAAGGGGACTAGCGGGACTTGAGCAGTTCTTC
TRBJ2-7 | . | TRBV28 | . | CASSSVSLSYEQYF | TGTGCCAGCAGTTCGGTGTCGCTCTCCTACGAGCAGTACTTC
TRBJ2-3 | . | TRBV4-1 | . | CASSQRSGVTDTQYF | TGCGCCAGCAGCCAAAGGTCAGGGGTCACAGATACGCAGTATTTT
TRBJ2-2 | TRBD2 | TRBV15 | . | CATSKTRTSGASNTGELFF | TGTGCCACCAGCAAAACTCGGACTAGCGGAGCCTCGAACACCGGGGAGCTGTTTTTT
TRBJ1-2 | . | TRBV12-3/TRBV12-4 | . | CASSLGPYYGYTF | TGTGCCAGCAGTTTGGGGCCATACTATGGCTACACCTTC
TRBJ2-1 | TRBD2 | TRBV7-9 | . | CASSSNSGGYNEQFF | TGTGCCAGCAGCTCTAATAGCGGGGGGTACAATGAGCAGTTCTTC
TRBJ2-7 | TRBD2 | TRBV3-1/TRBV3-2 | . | CASTRSGHYEQYF | TGTGCCAGCACCCGTAGCGGGCACTACGAGCAGTACTTC
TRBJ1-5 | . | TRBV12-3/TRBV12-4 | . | CASSPGGVQPQHF | TGTGCCAGCAGTCCCGGGGGGGTTCAGCCCCAGCATTTT
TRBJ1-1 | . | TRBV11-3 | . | CASSFQGTEAFF | TGTGCCAGCAGCTTTCAGGGGACTGAAGCTTTCTTT
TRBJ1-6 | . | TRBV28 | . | CASSLRGGFSPLHF | TGTGCCAGCAGTTTGAGAGGGGGATTTTCACCCCTCCACTTT
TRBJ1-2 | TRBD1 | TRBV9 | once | CASNVEGQGIGYTF | TGTGCCAGCAACGTAGAGGGACAGGGGATAGGCTACACCTTC
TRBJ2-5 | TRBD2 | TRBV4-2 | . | CASSQDRLAGAEETQYF | TGTGCCAGCAGCCAAGATAGACTAGCGGGAGCTGAAGAGACCCAGTACTTC
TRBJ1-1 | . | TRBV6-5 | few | CASSYSRVRAEAFF | TGTGCCAGCAGTTACTCGAGAGTCAGGGCTGAAGCTTTCTTT
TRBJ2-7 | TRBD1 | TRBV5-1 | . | CASSNPGTGGYEQYF | TGCGCCAGCAGCAATCCCGGGACAGGGGGCTACGAGCAGTACTTC
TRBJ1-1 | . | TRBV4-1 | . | CASSQGRGANTEAFF | TGCGCCAGCAGCCAAGGGCGGGGGGCAAATACTGAAGCTTTCTTT
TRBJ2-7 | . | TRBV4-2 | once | CASSQDPFSGQLSYEQYF | TGTGCCAGCAGCCAAGACCCCTTTTCCGGACAGCTTTCCTACGAGCAGTACTTC
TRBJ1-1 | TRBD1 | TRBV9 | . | CASSVNRGSEAFF | TGTGCCAGCAGCGTAAACAGGGGATCGGAAGCTTTCTTT
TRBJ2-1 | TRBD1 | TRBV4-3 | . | CASSPGQGKYNEQFF | TGCGCCAGCAGCCCGGGACAGGGGAAGTACAATGAGCAGTTCTTC
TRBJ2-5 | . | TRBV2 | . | CASSGGLWGVETQYF | TGTGCCAGCAGTGGTGGACTATGGGGGGTGGAGACCCAGTACTTC
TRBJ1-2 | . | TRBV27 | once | CASSFGGPGYGYTF | TGTGCCAGCAGTTTCGGGGGGCCCGGCTATGGCTACACCTTC
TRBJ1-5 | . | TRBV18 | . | CASSPLSNQPQHF | TGTGCCAGCTCACCCCTGAGCAATCAGCCCCAGCATTTT
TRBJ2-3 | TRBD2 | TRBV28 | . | CASSLTSISTDTQYF | TGTGCCAGCAGTTTGACTAGCATTAGCACAGATACGCAGTATTTT
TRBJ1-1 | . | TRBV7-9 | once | CASSSQGTPRTEAFF | TGTGCCAGCAGCTCTCAGGGAACCCCGAGGACTGAAGCTTTCTTT
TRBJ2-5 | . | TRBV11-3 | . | CASSLRSTVQETQYF | TGTGCCAGCAGCTTAAGGTCTACAGTTCAAGAGACCCAGTACTTC